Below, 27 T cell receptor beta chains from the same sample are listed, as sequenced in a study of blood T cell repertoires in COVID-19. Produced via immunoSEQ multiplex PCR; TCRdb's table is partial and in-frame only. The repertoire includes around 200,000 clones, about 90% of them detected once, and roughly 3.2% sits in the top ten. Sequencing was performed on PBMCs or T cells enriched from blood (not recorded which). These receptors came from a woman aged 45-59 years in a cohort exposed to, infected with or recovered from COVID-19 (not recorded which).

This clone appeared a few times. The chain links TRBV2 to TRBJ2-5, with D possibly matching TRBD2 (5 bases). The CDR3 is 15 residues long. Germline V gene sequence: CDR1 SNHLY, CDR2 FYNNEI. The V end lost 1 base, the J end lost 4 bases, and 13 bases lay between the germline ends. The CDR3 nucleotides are TGTGCCAGCAGTGAAGGGGATCATCGGGGAGAGACCCAGTACTTC. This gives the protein CASSEGDHRGETQYF.

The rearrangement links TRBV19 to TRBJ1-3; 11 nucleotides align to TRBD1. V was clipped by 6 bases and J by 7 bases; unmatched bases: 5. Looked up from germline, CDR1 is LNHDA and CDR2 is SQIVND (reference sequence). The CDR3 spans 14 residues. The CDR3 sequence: CASSPDRGRNTIYF. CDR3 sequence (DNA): TGTGCCAGTAGCCCGGACAGGGGGCGGAACACCATATATTTT.

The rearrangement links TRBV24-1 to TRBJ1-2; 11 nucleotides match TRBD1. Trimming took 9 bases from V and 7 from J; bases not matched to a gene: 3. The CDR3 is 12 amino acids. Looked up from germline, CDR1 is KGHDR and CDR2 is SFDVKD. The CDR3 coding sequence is TGTGCCACCCGAGGACAGGGGGCTGGCTACACCTTC. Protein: CATRGQGAGYTF.

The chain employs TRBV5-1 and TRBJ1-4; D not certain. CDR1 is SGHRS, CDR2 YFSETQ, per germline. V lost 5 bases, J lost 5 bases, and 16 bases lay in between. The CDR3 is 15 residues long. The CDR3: CASSPLQITNEKLFF. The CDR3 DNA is TGCGCCAGCAGTCCATTACAGATCACCAATGAAAAACTGTTTTTT.

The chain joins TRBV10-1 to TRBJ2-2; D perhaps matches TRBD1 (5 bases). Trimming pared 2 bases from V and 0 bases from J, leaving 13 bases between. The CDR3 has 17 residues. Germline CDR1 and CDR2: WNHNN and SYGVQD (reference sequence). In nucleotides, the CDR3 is TGCGCCAGCAGTGAGGATCAGGGCTTTTCGAACACCGGGGAGCTGTTTTTT. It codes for CASSEDQGFSNTGELFF.

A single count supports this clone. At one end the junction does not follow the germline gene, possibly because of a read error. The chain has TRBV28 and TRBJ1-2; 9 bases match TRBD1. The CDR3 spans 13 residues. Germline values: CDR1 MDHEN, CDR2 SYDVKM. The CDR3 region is CASTLRDRDGYTF. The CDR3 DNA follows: TGTGCCAGCACTTTACGGGACAGGGACGGCTACACCTTC.

CDR3 DNA sequence: TGTGCCAGCATTGATCTTCAGACAGGGAGGTCCTACGAGCAGTACTTC. It yields the protein CASIDLQTGRSYEQYF. The chain uses TRBV6-1 and TRBJ2-7, with a weak D call TRBD1 (7 bases). CDR1 and CDR2 from the germline V gene are MNHNS and SASEGT. This CDR3 comprises 16 residues. V was clipped by 7 bases and J by 1 base, with 20 bases between them.

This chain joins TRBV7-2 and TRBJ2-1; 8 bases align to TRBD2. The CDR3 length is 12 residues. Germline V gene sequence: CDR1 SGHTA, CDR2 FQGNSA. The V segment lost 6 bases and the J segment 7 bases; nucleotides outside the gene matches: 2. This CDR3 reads CASRRLANEQFF. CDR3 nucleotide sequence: TGTGCCAGCAGGAGACTAGCGAATGAGCAGTTCTTC.

The CDR3, as DNA: TGTGCCAGCAGCCGAAACGGGGACACTGAAGCTTTCTTT. It specifies CASSRNGDTEAFF. The rearrangement joins TRBV11-3 to TRBJ1-1; D is unclear. The V end was cut by 5 bases, the J end by 3 bases, with 10 bases between. The germline V gene has CDR1 SGHNT and CDR2 YENEEA. The CDR3 runs 13 residues.

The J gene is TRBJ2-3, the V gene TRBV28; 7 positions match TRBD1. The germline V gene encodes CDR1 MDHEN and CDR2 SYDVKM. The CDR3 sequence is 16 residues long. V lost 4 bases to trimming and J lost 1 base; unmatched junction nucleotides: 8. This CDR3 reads CASSSRGRTRTDTQYF. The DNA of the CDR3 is TGTGCCAGCAGTTCTAGGGGGCGGACTCGCACAGATACGCAGTATTTT.

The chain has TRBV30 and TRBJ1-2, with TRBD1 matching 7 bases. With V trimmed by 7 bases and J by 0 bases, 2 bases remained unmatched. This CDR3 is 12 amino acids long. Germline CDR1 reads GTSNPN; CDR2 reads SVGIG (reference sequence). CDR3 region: CAYRGPNYGYTF. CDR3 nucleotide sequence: TGTGCCTACAGGGGTCCTAACTATGGCTACACCTTC.

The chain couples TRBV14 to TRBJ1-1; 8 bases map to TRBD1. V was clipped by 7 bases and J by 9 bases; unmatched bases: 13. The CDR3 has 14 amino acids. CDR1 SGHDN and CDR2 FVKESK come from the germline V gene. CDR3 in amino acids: CASNPRQGRGKAFF. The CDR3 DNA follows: TGTGCCAGCAACCCCCGACAGGGGAGGGGGAAAGCTTTCTTT.

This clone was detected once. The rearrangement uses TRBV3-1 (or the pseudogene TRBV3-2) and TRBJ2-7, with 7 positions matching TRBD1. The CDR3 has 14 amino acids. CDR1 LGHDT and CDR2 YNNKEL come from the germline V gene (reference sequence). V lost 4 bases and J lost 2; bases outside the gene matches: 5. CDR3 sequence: CASSLGTAAYEQYF. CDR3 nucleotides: TGTGCCAGCAGCCTGGGGACAGCGGCCTACGAGCAGTACTTC.

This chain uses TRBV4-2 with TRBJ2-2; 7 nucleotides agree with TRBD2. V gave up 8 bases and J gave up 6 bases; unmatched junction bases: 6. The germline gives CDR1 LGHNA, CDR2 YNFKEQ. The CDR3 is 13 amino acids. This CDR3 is CASGLGGSGELFF. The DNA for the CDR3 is TGTGCCAGCGGACTAGGTGGGTCCGGGGAGCTGTTTTTT.

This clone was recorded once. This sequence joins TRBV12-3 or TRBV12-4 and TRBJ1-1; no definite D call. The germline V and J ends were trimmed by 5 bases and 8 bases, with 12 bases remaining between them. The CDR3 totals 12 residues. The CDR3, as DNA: TGTGCCAGCAGTCCTGGACTGGGAGAAGCTTTCTTT. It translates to CASSPGLGEAFF.

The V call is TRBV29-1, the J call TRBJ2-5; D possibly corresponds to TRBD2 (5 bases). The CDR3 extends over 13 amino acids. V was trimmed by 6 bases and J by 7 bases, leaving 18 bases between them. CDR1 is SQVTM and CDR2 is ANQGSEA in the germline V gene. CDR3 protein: CSVPGTQDSTQYF. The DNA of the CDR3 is TGCAGCGTACCGGGAACCCAGGATTCGACCCAGTACTTC.

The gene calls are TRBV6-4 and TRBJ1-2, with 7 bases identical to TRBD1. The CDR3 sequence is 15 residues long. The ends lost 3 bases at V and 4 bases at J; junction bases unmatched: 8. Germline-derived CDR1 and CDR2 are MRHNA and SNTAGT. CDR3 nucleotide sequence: TGTGCCAGCAGTGAAGGCCCAGGGGGATCCTATGGCTACACCTTC. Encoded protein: CASSEGPGGSYGYTF.

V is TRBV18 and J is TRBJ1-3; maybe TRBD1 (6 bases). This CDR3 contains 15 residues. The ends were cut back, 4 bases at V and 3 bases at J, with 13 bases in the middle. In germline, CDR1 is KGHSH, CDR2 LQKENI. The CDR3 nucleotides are TGTGCCAGCTCACAAACAGGGAGAAGTGGAAACACCATATATTTT. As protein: CASSQTGRSGNTIYF. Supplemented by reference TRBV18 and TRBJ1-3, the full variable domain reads NAGVMQNPRHLVRRRGQEARLRCSPMKGHSHVYWYRQLPEEGLKFMVYLQKENIIDESGMPKERFSAEFPKEGPSILRIQQVVRGDSAAYFCASSQTGRSGNTIYFGEGSWLTVV.

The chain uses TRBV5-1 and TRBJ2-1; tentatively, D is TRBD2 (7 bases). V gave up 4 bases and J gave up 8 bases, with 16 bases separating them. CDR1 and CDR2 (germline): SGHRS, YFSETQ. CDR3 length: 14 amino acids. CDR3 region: CASSPLWGGDEQFF. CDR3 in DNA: TGCGCCAGCAGCCCCCTGTGGGGGGGCGATGAGCAGTTCTTC.

CDR3 DNA: TGTGCCAGCAGCCTGAAGGGGCGGAAAGAGACCCAGTACTTC. It encodes CASSLKGRKETQYF. The rearrangement joins TRBV3-1 (or the pseudogene TRBV3-2) to TRBJ2-5; perhaps TRBD1 as D (5 bases). Per the germline V gene, CDR1 is LGHDT and CDR2 is YNNKEL (reference sequence). Trimming stripped 4 bases from V and 3 bases from J, with 12 bases between. This CDR3 contains 14 residues.

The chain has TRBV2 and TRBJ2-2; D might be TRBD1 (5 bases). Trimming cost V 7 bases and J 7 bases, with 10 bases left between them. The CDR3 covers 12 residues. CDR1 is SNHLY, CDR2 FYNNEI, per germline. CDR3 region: CASTWQGGELFF. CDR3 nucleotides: TGTGCCAGCACGTGGCAGGGCGGGGAGCTGTTTTTT. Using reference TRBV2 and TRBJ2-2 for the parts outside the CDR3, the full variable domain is EPEVTQTPSHQVTQMGQEVILRCVPISNHLYFYWYRQILGQKVEFLVSFYNNEISEKSEIFDDQFSVERPDGSNFTLKIRSTKLEDSAMYFCASTWQGGELFFGEGSRLTVL.

This CDR3 is CAWSGSGGYVDTQYF. In DNA form, the CDR3 reads TGTGCCTGGAGTGGTAGCGGGGGGTATGTAGATACGCAGTATTTT. The rearrangement uses TRBV30 and TRBJ2-3, with 10 bases aligning to TRBD2. J lost 5 bases, V lost 1 base, and 6 bases had no gene match. Germline CDR1 is GTSNPN and CDR2 is SVGIG (reference sequence). CDR3 size: 15 residues.

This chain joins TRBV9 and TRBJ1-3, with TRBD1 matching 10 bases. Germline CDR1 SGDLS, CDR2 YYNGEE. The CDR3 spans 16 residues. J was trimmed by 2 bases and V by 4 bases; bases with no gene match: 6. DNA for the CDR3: TGTGCCAGCAGCAATGGACAGGGGGTTGCTGGAAACACCATATATTTT. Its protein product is CASSNGQGVAGNTIYF.

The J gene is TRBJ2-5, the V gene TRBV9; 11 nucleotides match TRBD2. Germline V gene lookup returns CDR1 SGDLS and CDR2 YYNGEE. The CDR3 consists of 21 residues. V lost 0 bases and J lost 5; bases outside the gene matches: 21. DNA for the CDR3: TGTGCCAGCAGCGTAGCCGAAAAAAACCCTGGGATAGCGGGGGGGCTCGAGACCCAGTACTTC. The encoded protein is CASSVAEKNPGIAGGLETQYF.

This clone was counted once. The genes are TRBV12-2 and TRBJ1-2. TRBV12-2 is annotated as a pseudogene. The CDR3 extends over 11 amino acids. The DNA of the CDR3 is TGTGCAAAACCCTCCGCGGGCCTCTACACCTTC. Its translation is CAKPSAGLYTF.

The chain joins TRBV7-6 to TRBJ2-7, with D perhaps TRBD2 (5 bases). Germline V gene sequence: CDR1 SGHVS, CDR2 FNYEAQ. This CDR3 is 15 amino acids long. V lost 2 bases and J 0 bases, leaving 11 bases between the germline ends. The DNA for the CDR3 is TGTGCCAGCAGCTTACAGCCGGAGGCCTCCTACGAGCAGTACTTC. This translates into CASSLQPEASYEQYF.

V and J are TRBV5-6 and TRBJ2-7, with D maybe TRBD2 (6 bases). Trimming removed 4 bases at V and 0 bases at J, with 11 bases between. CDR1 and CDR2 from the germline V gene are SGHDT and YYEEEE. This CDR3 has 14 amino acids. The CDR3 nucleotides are TGTGCCAGCAGCACCGGACTACTCTCCTACGAGCAGTACTTC. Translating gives CASSTGLLSYEQYF. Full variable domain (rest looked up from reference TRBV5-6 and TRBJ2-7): DAGVTQSPTHLIKTRGQQVTLRCSPKSGHDTVSWYQQALGQGPQFIFQYYEEEERQRGNFPDRFSGHQFPNYSSELNVNALLLGDSALYLCASSTGLLSYEQYFGPGTRLTVT.